This T cell receptor (beta chain) was obtained from a study of blood T cell repertoires in COVID-19. Study background: Sites in the United States, Italy and Spain provided acute and convalescent COVID-19 samples. The cDNA or gDNA used as material had been derived from T cells, B-cell-depleted T cells, or PBMCs.

There are 12 residues in the CDR3. CDR1 is LNHDA, CDR2 SQIVND, per germline (reference sequence). The V end was cut by 6 bases, the J end by 6 bases, with 12 bases between. In the study's own analysis: Counts of nucleated cells, estimated from reference gene primer amplification, were obtained. Produced via immunoSEQ multiplex PCR; TCRdb's table is partial and in-frame only. V and J calls and clone size are copied from that table; D and trimming were computed from the DNA. The sample lists under 130,000 clones, about four fifths occurring once. V usage is TRBV19 and J usage is TRBJ2-7; a weak D match, TRBD1 (6 bases). The material sequenced was peripheral blood. This TCR was recovered from a human donor in a cohort sampled during active COVID-19. CDR3 amino acids: CASSFRGAEQYF. CDR3 nucleotides: TGTGCCAGTAGCTTCAGGGGAGCCGAGCAGTACTTC.